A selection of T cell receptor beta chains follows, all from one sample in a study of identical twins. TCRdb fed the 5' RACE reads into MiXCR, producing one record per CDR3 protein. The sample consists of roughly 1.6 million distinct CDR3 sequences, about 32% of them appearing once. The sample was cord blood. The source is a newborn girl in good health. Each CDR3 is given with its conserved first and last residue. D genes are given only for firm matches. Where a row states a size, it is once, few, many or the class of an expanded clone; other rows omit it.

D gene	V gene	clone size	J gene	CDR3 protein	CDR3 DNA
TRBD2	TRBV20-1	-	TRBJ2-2	CSARDVLAANTGELFF	TGCAGTGCTAGAGATGTACTAGCGGCGAACACCGGGGAGCTGTTTTTT
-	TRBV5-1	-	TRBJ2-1	CASLLAGSSYNEQFF	TGCGCCAGCCTCTTGGCAGGGAGCTCCTACAATGAGCAGTTCTTC
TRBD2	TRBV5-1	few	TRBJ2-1	CASSRSGAGAAVDEQFF	TGCGCCAGCAGCCGGTCTGGAGCGGGAGCGGCTGTAGATGAGCAGTTCTTC
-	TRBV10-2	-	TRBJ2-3	CASSERTGAPTDTQYF	TGCGCCAGCAGTGAGCGGACGGGAGCCCCCACAGATACGCAGTATTTT
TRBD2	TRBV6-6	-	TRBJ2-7	CASSPRGGLGDEQYF	TGTGCCAGCAGCCCCCGGGGGGGCCTCGGCGATGAGCAGTACTTC
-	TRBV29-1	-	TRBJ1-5	CSVRPSLNQPQHF	TGCAGCGTCCGACCGAGCCTCAATCAGCCCCAGCATTTT
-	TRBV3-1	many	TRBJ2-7	CASSQDRIYEQYF	TGTGCCAGCAGCCAAGATAGAATTTACGAGCAGTACTTC
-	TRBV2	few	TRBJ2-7	CASSEVAVSSYEQYF	TGTGCCAGCAGTGAAGTCGCCGTAAGCTCCTACGAGCAGTACTTC
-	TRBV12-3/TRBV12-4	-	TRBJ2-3	CASSRTERADTQYF	TGTGCCAGCAGCCGGACAGAACGCGCAGATACGCAGTATTTT
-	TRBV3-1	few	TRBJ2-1	CASSQPVIADPNNEQFF	TGTGCCAGCAGCCAACCCGTTATAGCGGACCCCAACAATGAGCAGTTCTTC
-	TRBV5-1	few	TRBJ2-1	CASSLDPAGTTYNEQFF	TGCGCCAGCAGCTTGGACCCCGCCGGGACAACCTACAATGAGCAGTTCTTC
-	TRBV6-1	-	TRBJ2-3	CARNPRLGGTDTQYF	TGTGCCAGGAACCCACGACTGGGGGGCACAGATACGCAGTATTTT
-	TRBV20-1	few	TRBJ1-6	CSASSGPQVYNSPLHF	TGCAGTGCTAGTTCGGGGCCCCAGGTGTATAATTCACCCCTCCACTTT
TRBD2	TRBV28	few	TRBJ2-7	CASRIPGTSGYEQYF	TGTGCCAGCAGGATTCCCGGGACTAGCGGATACGAGCAGTACTTC
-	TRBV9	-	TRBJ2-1	CASSGGRYNEQFF	TGTGCCAGCAGCGGGGGACGTTACAATGAGCAGTTCTTC
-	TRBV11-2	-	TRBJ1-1	CAGSLDNRVVAFF	TGTGCCGGCAGCTTAGATAACAGGGTTGTAGCTTTCTTT
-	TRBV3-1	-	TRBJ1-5	CANSQDLRNQPQHF	TGTGCCAACAGCCAAGATTTGAGGAATCAGCCCCAGCATTTT
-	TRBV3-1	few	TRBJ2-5	CASSQVVSGKETQYF	TGTGCCAGCAGCCAAGTAGTGTCAGGGAAAGAGACCCAGTACTTC
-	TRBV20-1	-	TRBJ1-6	CSARSLGGYSPLHF	TGCAGTGCTAGGTCCCTTGGAGGGTATTCACCCCTCCACTTT
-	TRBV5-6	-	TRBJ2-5	CASSFPFKETQYF	TGTGCCAGCAGCTTCCCCTTCAAAGAGACCCAGTACTTC
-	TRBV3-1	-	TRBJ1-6	CASSQGAVWVRNSPLHF	TGTGCCAGCAGCCAAGGGGCGGTCTGGGTACGGAATTCACCCCTCCACTTT
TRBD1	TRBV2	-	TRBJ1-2	CASTVGQGRGYTF	TGTGCCAGCACTGTAGGACAGGGACGTGGCTACACCTTC
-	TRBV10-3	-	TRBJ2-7	CAISRDISYEQYF	TGTGCCATTTCCCGGGACATATCCTACGAGCAGTACTTC
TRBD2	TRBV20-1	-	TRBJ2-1	CSARKLAEQFF	TGCAGTGCTAGAAAACTAGCGGAGCAGTTCTTC
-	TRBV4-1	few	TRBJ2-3	CASSQGLRVPDTQYF	TGCGCCAGCAGCCAAGGGCTCAGGGTCCCAGATACGCAGTATTTT
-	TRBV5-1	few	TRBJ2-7	CASSLVGKVSYEQYF	TGCGCCAGCAGCTTGGTTGGCAAGGTCTCCTACGAGCAGTACTTC
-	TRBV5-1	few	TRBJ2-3	CASSLERGRTDTQYF	TGCGCCAGCAGCTTGGAGAGGGGTCGCACAGATACGCAGTATTTT
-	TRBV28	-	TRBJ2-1	CASSPLVTYNEQFF	TGTGCCAGCAGTCCCCTAGTTACCTACAATGAGCAGTTCTTC
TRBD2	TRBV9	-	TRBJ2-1	CASSVWGGLAGYNEQFF	TGTGCCAGCAGCGTCTGGGGGGGACTAGCGGGGTACAATGAGCAGTTCTTC
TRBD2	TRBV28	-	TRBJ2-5	CASSFGGTSVYNEQYF	TGTGCCAGCAGTTTTGGCGGGACTAGCGTCTACAATGAGCAGTACTTC
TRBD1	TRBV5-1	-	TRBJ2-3	CVSRTGGTDTQYF	TGCGTCAGCCGGACAGGGGGCACAGATACGCAGTATTTT
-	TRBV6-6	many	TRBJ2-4	CASSYSTKNIQYF	TGTGCCAGCAGTTACTCGACCAAAAACATTCAGTACTTC
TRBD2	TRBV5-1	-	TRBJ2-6	CASSLLGGGSGANVLTF	TGCGCCAGCAGCTTGTTGGGGGGGGGCTCTGGGGCCAACGTCCTGACTTTC
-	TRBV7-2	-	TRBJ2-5	CASSLSTHGWETQYF	TGTGCCAGCAGCTTATCGACCCATGGGTGGGAGACCCAGTACTTC
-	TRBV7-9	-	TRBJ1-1	CASSLGPPGDAFF	TGTGCCAGCAGCTTAGGCCCCCCAGGGGATGCTTTCTTT
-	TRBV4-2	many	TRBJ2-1	CASSQERGGYNEQFF	TGTGCCAGCAGCCAAGAAAGGGGTGGCTACAATGAGCAGTTCTTC
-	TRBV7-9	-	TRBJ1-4	CASSLHSPFQGGNEKLFF	TGTGCCAGCAGCTTGCATAGCCCGTTTCAGGGCGGTAATGAAAAACTGTTTTTT
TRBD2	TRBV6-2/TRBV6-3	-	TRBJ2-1	CASSSYSGKYNEQFF	TGTGCCAGCAGTTCCTATAGCGGGAAATACAATGAGCAGTTCTTC
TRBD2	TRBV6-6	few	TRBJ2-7	CASRVVLAGSYEQYF	TGTGCCAGCAGGGTGGTTCTAGCGGGTTCTTACGAGCAGTACTTC
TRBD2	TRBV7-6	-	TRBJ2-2	CASSISGGASTGELFF	TGTGCCAGCAGCATTAGCGGGGGGGCTAGCACCGGGGAGCTGTTTTTT
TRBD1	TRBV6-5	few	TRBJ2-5	CASSYDRGLGTQYF	TGTGCCAGCAGTTATGACAGGGGGCTGGGGACCCAGTACTTC
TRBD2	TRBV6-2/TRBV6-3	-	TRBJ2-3	CASSFTGGPRDTQYF	TGTGCCAGCAGTTTTACGGGGGGGCCGAGAGATACGCAGTATTTT
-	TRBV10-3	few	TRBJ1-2	CAISEVDNYGYTF	TGTGCCATCAGTGAAGTGGATAACTATGGCTACACCTTC
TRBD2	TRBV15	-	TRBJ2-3	CATSRDASGFYTDTQYF	TGTGCCACCAGCAGAGACGCTAGCGGATTTTACACAGATACGCAGTATTTT
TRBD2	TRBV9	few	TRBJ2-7	CASSVGTSGFNSYEQYF	TGTGCCAGCAGCGTAGGGACTAGCGGATTCAACTCCTACGAGCAGTACTTC
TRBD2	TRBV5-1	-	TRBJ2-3	CASKGSLASDTQYF	TGCGCCAGCAAAGGGTCACTAGCGTCAGATACGCAGTATTTT
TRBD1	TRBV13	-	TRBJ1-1	CASSLGADRVTEAFF	TGTGCCAGCAGCTTAGGTGCGGACAGGGTCACTGAAGCTTTCTTT
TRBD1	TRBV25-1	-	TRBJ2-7	CASSALTGAEQYF	TGTGCCAGCAGTGCCCTAACAGGGGCGGAGCAGTACTTC
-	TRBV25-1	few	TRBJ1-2	CASSEHLQRQMDGYTF	TGTGCCAGCAGTGAACATCTCCAGCGGCAGATGGATGGCTACACCTTC